These 17 T cell receptor beta chains originate from one sample sequenced in a study of control samples from healthy donors and cancer patients (dated by TCRdb to the early 2020s). Library method: the immunoSEQ multiplex PCR assay. TCRdb obtained this table from immuneACCESS and retained in-frame rearrangements with V and J assigned. These tables miss some clones; where compared with another copy, unresolved V genes account for less than half of the shortfall, and the remainder is unexplained. The sample has about 51,000 clones on record, around nine tenths of them singletons. The ten largest make up approximately 1.4% of the sample. Material: PBMCs. The origin of the receptors is a man in his forties with colorectal cancer.

This clone was detected once. The rearrangement joins TRBV10-2 to TRBJ2-1; TRBD1 matches 9 bases. The ends lost 10 bases at V and 9 bases at J; junction bases unmatched: 7. The length of the CDR3 is 12 residues. Germline CDR1 is WSHSY and CDR2 is SAAADI. The CDR3 DNA reads TGCGCCATCCGGACAGGGGATCGTGAGCAGTTCTTC. Protein product: CAIRTGDREQFF.

The rearrangement uses TRBV27 and TRBJ2-1; the match to TRBD1 covers 7 bases. Germline V gives CDR1 MNHEY, CDR2 SMNVEV (reference sequence). The V segment lost 6 bases and the J segment 0 bases; nucleotides outside the gene matches: 5. The CDR3 length is 15 residues. The CDR3 sequence: CASSPTGASYNEQFF. CDR3 sequence (DNA): TGTGCCAGCAGCCCAACAGGGGCCTCCTACAATGAGCAGTTCTTC.

The chain combines TRBV5-8 with TRBJ1-4, with 10 bases fitting TRBD1. The CDR3 has 14 amino acids. V was clipped by 4 bases and J by 7 bases; unmatched bases: 4. Germline V gives CDR1 SGHTS, CDR2 YDEGEE. CDR3: CASSGGQGFEKLFF. The CDR3 coding sequence is TGTGCCAGCAGCGGGGGACAGGGGTTTGAAAAACTGTTTTTT.

The chain has TRBV15 and TRBJ1-2, with TRBD1 matching 10 bases. The CDR3 loop spans 15 amino acids. The germline V gene has CDR1 LNHNV and CDR2 YYDKDF (reference sequence). V was clipped by 0 bases and J by 7 bases; unmatched bases: 5. The chain's CDR3 is CATSREGTGVSGYTF. DNA of the CDR3: TGTGCCACCAGCAGAGAAGGGACAGGGGTGAGTGGCTACACCTTC.

V and J are TRBV19 and TRBJ1-2; D gene uncertain. CDR1 is LNHDA, CDR2 SQIVND, per germline (reference sequence). CDR3 length: 16 amino acids. Trimming removed 5 bases at V and 2 bases at J, with 18 bases between. The CDR3 loop is CASSHAVGKSNYGYTF. DNA for the CDR3: TGTGCCAGTAGTCACGCGGTAGGGAAATCAAACTATGGCTACACCTTC.

The rearrangement joins TRBV5-1 to TRBJ1-2, with D possibly matching TRBD1 (5 bases). The CDR3 totals 15 residues. V shed 0 bases and J shed 4 bases, with 13 bases lying between them. From germline, CDR1 is SGHRS and CDR2 YFSETQ. CDR3 loop: CASSLEARASYGYTF. In nucleotides, the CDR3 is TGCGCCAGCAGCTTGGAGGCCAGGGCTAGCTATGGCTACACCTTC. The full variable domain, its missing parts supplied by reference TRBV5-1 and TRBJ1-2, is KAGVTQTPRYLIKTRGQQVTLSCSPISGHRSVSWYQQTPGQGLQFLFEYFSETQRNKGNFPGRFSGRQFSNSRSEMNVSTLELGDSALYLCASSLEARASYGYTFGSGTRLTVV.

CDR3 sequence: CASSFDGTTEAFF. In nucleotides, the CDR3 is TGCGCCAGCAGCTTTGACGGCACGACTGAAGCTTTCTTT. J is TRBJ1-1 and V is TRBV5-1; no definite D call. There are 13 residues in the CDR3. Germline V lookup: CDR1 SGHRS, CDR2 YFSETQ. The germline V and J ends were trimmed by 2 bases and 5 bases, with 10 bases remaining between them. Complete variable domain (other parts from reference TRBV5-1 and TRBJ1-1): KAGVTQTPRYLIKTRGQQVTLSCSPISGHRSVSWYQQTPGQGLQFLFEYFSETQRNKGNFPGRFSGRQFSNSRSEMNVSTLELGDSALYLCASSFDGTTEAFFGQGTRLTVV.

The chain employs TRBV7-2 and TRBJ2-1, with TRBD2 matching 12 bases. V was pared by 7 bases and J by 4 bases, with 8 bases of the junction left unmatched. In germline, CDR1 is SGHTA, CDR2 FQGNSA. The CDR3 is made up of 16 amino acids. CDR3 amino acids: CASIGSLAGGYNEQFF. The CDR3 coding sequence is TGTGCCAGCATTGGGTCGCTAGCGGGAGGGTACAATGAGCAGTTCTTC.

The chain employs TRBV6-5 and TRBJ2-5, with 8 bases identical to TRBD1. Germline V gene lookup returns CDR1 MNHEY and CDR2 SVGAGI. V was clipped by 6 bases and J by 9 bases; unmatched bases: 15. This CDR3 is 15 amino acids long. CDR3 loop: CASRGRDRYPQAQYF. DNA of the CDR3: TGTGCCAGCAGGGGTCGGGACAGGTACCCCCAGGCCCAGTACTTC.

The chain has TRBV27 and TRBJ2-1; TRBD2 matches 7 bases. From germline, CDR1 is MNHEY and CDR2 SMNVEV (reference sequence). The CDR3 totals 15 residues. The V segment lost 3 bases and the J segment 3 bases; nucleotides outside the gene matches: 5. CDR3 DNA sequence: TGTGCCAGCAGTTTGGTGGCGGGAGACTACAATGAGCAGTTCTTC. Protein: CASSLVAGDYNEQFF.

This rearrangement joins TRBV24-1 to TRBJ2-7; 9 bases agree with TRBD1. This CDR3 has 14 amino acids. CDR1 KGHDR and CDR2 SFDVKD come from the germline V gene. Trimming at V came to 4 bases and at J to 4 bases, leaving 4 bases not matched to a gene. CDR3 bases: TGTGCCACCAGTGAACGGACAGGGGCGTACGAGCAGTACTTC. Its protein is CATSERTGAYEQYF.

The genes are TRBV11-2 and TRBJ1-1, with 7 bases fitting TRBD1. With 6 bases clipped from V and 3 bases from J, the junction kept 7 bases outside the gene matches. CDR3 length equals 14 residues. CDR1 SGHAT and CDR2 FQNNGV come from the germline V gene. The CDR3 loop reads CASRRQGRDTEAFF. DNA of the CDR3: TGTGCCAGCAGGCGACAGGGCAGGGACACTGAAGCTTTCTTT.

This sequence joins TRBV29-1 and TRBJ2-5; 8 nucleotides agree with TRBD1. In germline, CDR1 is SQVTM, CDR2 ANQGSEA. The V and J ends lost 1 base and 1 base, in that order; junction bases with no gene match: 8. The CDR3 sequence is 16 residues long. The chain's CDR3 is CSVEGARDRGQETQYF. CDR3 sequence (DNA): TGCAGCGTTGAAGGGGCTAGAGACAGGGGCCAAGAGACCCAGTACTTC.

The J gene is TRBJ2-2, the V gene TRBV11-3; D gene ambiguous. CDR3 length equals 12 residues. V was pared by 1 base and J by 7 bases, with 4 bases between. Germline CDR1 SGHNT, CDR2 YENEEA. The CDR3 here is CASSLASGELFF. The CDR3 DNA reads as TGTGCCAGCAGCTTAGCTAGCGGGGAGCTGTTTTTT.

V is TRBV5-1 and J is TRBJ2-3, with a possible D match to TRBD2 (5 bases). The ends were cut back, 0 bases at V and 5 bases at J, with 10 bases in the middle. The CDR3 sequence is 14 residues long. Per germline, CDR1 SGHRS and CDR2 YFSETQ. CDR3 loop: CASSLGLSGDTQYF. In nucleotides, the CDR3 is TGCGCCAGCAGCTTGGGGTTAAGCGGAGATACGCAGTATTTT.

This chain joins TRBV21-1 and TRBJ1-2; TRBD1, the D gene given by the table, was not confirmed from the DNA. TRBV21-1 is a pseudogene segment. CDR3 length: 21 residues. This CDR3 reads CASSKIASSGVRALLGGGYTF. The CDR3 coding sequence is TGTGCCAGCAGCAAGATCGCCTCCTCAGGGGTAAGGGCTTTACTGGGCGGTGGCTACACCTTC.

V is TRBV19 and J is TRBJ2-3; unclear D gene. V lost 4 bases, J lost 4 bases, and 9 bases lay in between. Germline V lookup: CDR1 LNHDA, CDR2 SQIVND (reference sequence). The CDR3 runs to 13 residues. CDR3: CASSRVESDTQYF. The CDR3 coding sequence is TGTGCCAGTAGTAGGGTAGAATCAGATACGCAGTATTTT.